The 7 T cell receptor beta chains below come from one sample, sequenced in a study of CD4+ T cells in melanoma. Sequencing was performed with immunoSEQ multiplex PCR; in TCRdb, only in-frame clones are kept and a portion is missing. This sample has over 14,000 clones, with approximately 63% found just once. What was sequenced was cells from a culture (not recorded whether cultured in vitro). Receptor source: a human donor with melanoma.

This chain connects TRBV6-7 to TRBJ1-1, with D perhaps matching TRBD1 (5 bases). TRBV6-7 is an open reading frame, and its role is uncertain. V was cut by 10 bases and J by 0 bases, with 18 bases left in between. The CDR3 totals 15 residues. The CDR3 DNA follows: TGTGCCACCCCGCCCCCGGGACCGCTGAACACTGAAGCTTTCTTT. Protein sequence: CATPPPGPLNTEAFF.

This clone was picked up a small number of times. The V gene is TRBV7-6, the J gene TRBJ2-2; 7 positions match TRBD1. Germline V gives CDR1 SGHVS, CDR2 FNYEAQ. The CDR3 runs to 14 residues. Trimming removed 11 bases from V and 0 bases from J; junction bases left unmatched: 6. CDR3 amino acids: CAVRDRTNTGELFF. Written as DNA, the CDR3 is TGTGCCGTTAGGGACAGAACGAACACCGGGGAGCTGTTTTTT.

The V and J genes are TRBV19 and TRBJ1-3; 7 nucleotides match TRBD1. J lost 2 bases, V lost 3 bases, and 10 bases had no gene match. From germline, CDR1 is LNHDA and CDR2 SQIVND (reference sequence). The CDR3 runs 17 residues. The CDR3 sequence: CASSIYPDRAAGNTIYF. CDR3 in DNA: TGTGCCAGTAGTATCTATCCCGACAGGGCGGCTGGAAACACCATATATTTT. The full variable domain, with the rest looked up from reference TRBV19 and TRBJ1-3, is DGGITQSPKYLFRKEGQNVTLSCEQNLNHDAMYWYRQDPGQGLRLIYYSQIVNDFQKGDIAEGYSVSREKKESFPLTVTSAQKNPTAFYLCASSIYPDRAAGNTIYFGEGSWLTVV.

The CDR3 region is CASSPDSNYGYTF. In DNA form, the CDR3 reads TGTGCCAGCAGCCCCGACAGTAACTATGGCTACACCTTC. The V gene is TRBV5-4, the J gene TRBJ1-2, with D possibly matching TRBD1 (5 bases). Germline V CDR1 and CDR2: SGHNT, YYREEE (reference sequence). V shed 4 bases and J shed 1 base, with 8 bases lying between them. The CDR3 spans 13 residues.

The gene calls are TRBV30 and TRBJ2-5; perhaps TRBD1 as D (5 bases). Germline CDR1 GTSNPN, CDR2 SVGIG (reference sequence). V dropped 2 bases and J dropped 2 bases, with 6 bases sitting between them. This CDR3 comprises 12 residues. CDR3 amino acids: CAWSNRQETQYF. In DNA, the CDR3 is TGTGCCTGGAGTAACAGGCAAGAGACCCAGTACTTC.

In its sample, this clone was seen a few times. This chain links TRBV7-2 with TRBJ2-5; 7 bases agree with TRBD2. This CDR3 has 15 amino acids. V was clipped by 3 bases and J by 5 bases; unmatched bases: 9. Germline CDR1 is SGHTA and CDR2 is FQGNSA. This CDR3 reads CASSFKTHGRETQYF. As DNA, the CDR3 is TGTGCCAGCAGCTTCAAGACCCACGGGAGGGAGACCCAGTACTTC.

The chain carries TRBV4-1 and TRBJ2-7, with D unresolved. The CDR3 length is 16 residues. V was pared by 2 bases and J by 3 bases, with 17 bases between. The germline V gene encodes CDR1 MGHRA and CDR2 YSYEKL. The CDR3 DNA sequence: TGCGCCAGCAGCCAACCCGGACGGAATCACCACTACGAGCAGTACTTC. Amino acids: CASSQPGRNHHYEQYF.